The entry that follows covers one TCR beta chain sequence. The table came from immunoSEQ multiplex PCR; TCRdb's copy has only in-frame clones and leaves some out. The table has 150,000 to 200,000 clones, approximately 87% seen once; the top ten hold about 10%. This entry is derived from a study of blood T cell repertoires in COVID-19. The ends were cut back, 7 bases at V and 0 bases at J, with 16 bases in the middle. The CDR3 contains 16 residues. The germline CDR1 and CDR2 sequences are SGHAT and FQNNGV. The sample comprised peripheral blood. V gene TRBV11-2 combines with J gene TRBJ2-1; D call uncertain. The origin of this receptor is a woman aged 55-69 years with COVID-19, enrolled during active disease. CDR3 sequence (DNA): TGTGCCAGCACCCCTCAGATAGGAGTCTCCTACAATGAGCAGTTCTTC. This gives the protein CASTPQIGVSYNEQFF.